The present T cell receptor (beta chain) was sequenced within a study of T cell responses to AZD1222 COVID-19 vaccine. Findings and caveats of the study: An increase in Spike-specific TCR breadth and depth was observed after two AZD1222 doses. The donor cohort was predominantly white British with a female majority, and clonal diversity may have been underestimated.

Some clones are missing from TCRdb's copy, which holds only in-frame ones; the method was immunoSEQ multiplex PCR. Its table records 150,000 or so clones. Per the germline V gene, CDR1 is MNHEY and CDR2 is SMNVEV (reference sequence). V trimming: 5 bases; J trimming: 3 bases; junction bases outside the gene matches: 1. The CDR3 length is 13 residues. In the case of this clone: The antigen is not known.

The chain combines TRBV27 with TRBJ1-3; TRBD1 matches at 7 bases. The sequence derives from an adult in good health. Source material: peripheral blood. The CDR3 region is CASSTGVGNTIYF. The CDR3, as DNA: TGTGCCAGCAGTACAGGGGTTGGAAACACCATATATTTT.